This T cell receptor (beta chain) was identified in a study of blood T cell repertoires in COVID-19. CDR1 and CDR2 (germline): MDHEN, SYDVKM. The CDR3 is made up of 14 amino acids. The V gene end was trimmed by 5 bases and the J gene end by 4 bases; junction bases not matched to a gene: 7. Here immunoSEQ multiplex PCR was the method, and the copy in TCRdb shows in-frame clones only, minus some. The repertoire consists of around 380,000 clones, with 81% occurring once and the leading ten covering more than 0.95%. This rearrangement joins TRBV28 to TRBJ1-1, with 7 bases fitting TRBD1. The source of this sequence is a human donor with acute or convalescent COVID-19. The donor label of this sample is uncertain. What was sequenced was peripheral blood. The chain's CDR3 is CASSPMTGRTEAFF. The CDR3 DNA sequence: TGTGCCAGCAGTCCAATGACAGGGCGCACTGAAGCTTTCTTT.